This T cell receptor (beta chain) originates from a study of blood T cell repertoires in COVID-19. Study summary: Specimens from acute and convalescent COVID-19 originated in the United States, Italy and Spain. The analysed material was cDNA or gDNA that came from T cells, B-cell-depleted T cells, or PBMCs.

Trimming pared 0 bases from V and 5 bases from J, leaving 9 bases between. This CDR3 is built from 15 residues. Germline V gene lookup returns CDR1 SGHRS and CDR2 YFSETQ. Per the authors' pipeline: Reference gene primer amplification gave estimated nucleated cell counts. Produced via immunoSEQ multiplex PCR; TCRdb's table is partial and in-frame only. V, J and clone size derive from that table, while D and trimming were established from the DNA sequence. Of approximately 89,000 clones in the sample, more than 80% were seen once. V and J are TRBV5-1 and TRBJ1-6; D remains unclear. This TCR came from a human donor in a cohort sampled during active COVID-19. Sequenced material: peripheral blood. The CDR3 protein is CASSLVEGHNSPLHF. The DNA of the CDR3 is TGCGCCAGCAGCTTGGTGGAGGGTCATAATTCACCCCTCCACTTT.